Listed here are 9 T cell receptor beta chains from one sample, sequenced in a study of blood T cells in healthy people across ages (dated by TCRdb to the mid-2010s). The library was generated by 5' RACE. The sequencing machine was an Illumina HiSeq 2500. A second 7 to 11 cycle PCR used a sample-barcoded 5' primer and a J-beta primer mix. TCRdb took the public reads, trimmed them with fastp at Q25, ran MiXCR for clone calling and kept in-frame beta chains. CDR3 protein duplicates are merged, each entry listing the most common genes and DNA. The sample table shows around 820,000 distinct CDR3 sequences, and around a quarter are seen once. More than 3% of the sample belongs to the ten largest clones. The data were also submitted as part of a second study, on T cells of mothers and their children.

The specimen was blood. Receptors were obtained from a boy under 18 in good health.

This chain connects TRBV28 to TRBJ2-2; 7 bases match TRBD2. V lost 10 bases to trimming and J lost 4 bases; unmatched junction nucleotides: 9. This CDR3 has 14 residues. Per the germline V gene, CDR1 is MDHEN and CDR2 is SYDVKM. CDR3 nucleotide sequence: TGTGCCACGCGGGGGACCGCTATCACCGGGGAGCTGTTTTTT. Translation gives CATRGTAITGELFF.

This chain uses TRBV11-2 with TRBJ2-7; no clear D gene. This CDR3 contains 17 residues. Trimming took off 1 base at V and 0 bases at J, with 16 bases between the two ends. CDR1 SGHAT and CDR2 FQNNGV come from the germline V gene. The CDR3 coding sequence is TGTGCCAGCAGCTTAGTTTGGCAGGCCGAAAGCTCCTACGAGCAGTACTTC. This gives the protein CASSLVWQAESSYEQYF.

Only one count was recorded for this clonotype. The rearrangement uses TRBV28 and TRBJ2-5; D not certain. This CDR3 is built from 15 residues. Trimming took 5 bases from V and 4 from J, leaving 17 bases between them. The germline gives CDR1 MDHEN, CDR2 SYDVKM. The DNA of the CDR3 is TGTGCCAGCAGTCACCTAGACAAAAACGGAGAGACCCAGTACTTC. Its protein is CASSHLDKNGETQYF.

This clonotype was found a few times. The rearrangement uses TRBV7-2 and TRBJ2-7, with D hard to call. The germline V gene encodes CDR1 SGHTA and CDR2 FQGNSA. The V end was cut by 0 bases, the J end by 8 bases, with 14 bases between. The CDR3 sequence is 14 residues long. Written as DNA, the CDR3 is TGTGCCAGCAGCTTAGCTGCAGGATCTACGCAGCAGTACTTC. Translated: CASSLAAGSTQQYF. The full variable domain, with the rest looked up from reference TRBV7-2 and TRBJ2-7, is GAGVSQSPSNKVTEKGKDVELRCDPISGHTALYWYRQSLGQGLEFLIYFQGNSAPDKSGLPSDRFSAERTGGSVSTLTIQRTQQEDSAVYLCASSLAAGSTQQYFGPGTRLTVT.

This clonotype occurred a few times. This chain connects TRBV5-5 to TRBJ2-1; 14 positions match TRBD2. Germline V gene sequence: CDR1 SGHKS, CDR2 YYEKEE (reference sequence). The CDR3 covers 18 residues. Trimming cost V 3 bases and J 7 bases; bases outside gene matches: 12. The CDR3 DNA follows: TGTGCCAGCAGCTCCGCCAGACTAGCGGGGGGGCCTGGGAATGAGCAGTTCTTC. Residues: CASSSARLAGGPGNEQFF.

This clonotype was detected a few times. The chain employs TRBV7-9 and TRBJ2-5, with D perhaps TRBD1 or TRBD2 (6 bases each). Between the trimmed V and J ends, which lost 5 bases and 5 bases, there was a span of 15 bases. This CDR3 spans 14 amino acids. Germline CDR1 and CDR2: SEHNR and FQNEAQ (reference sequence). In DNA, the CDR3 is TGTGCCAGCAGCGCCTGGGGGGCGGCGGAGACCCAGTACTTC. The encoded protein is CASSAWGAAETQYF.

The V gene is TRBV20-1, the J gene TRBJ2-7, with a tentative D call TRBD2 (5 bases). The CDR3 covers 14 residues. The germline V and J ends were trimmed by 0 bases and 2 bases, with 11 bases remaining between them. Germline-derived CDR1 and CDR2 are DFQATT and SNEGSKA (reference sequence). The CDR3 sequence: CSARDRQRPYEQYF. The CDR3 nucleotides are TGCAGTGCTAGAGATCGCCAGCGGCCCTACGAGCAGTACTTC.

This clonotype appeared a few times. The J gene is TRBJ2-7, the V gene TRBV7-8; D is undetermined. Germline values: CDR1 SGHVS, CDR2 FQNEAQ. Trimming cost V 5 bases and J 0 bases, with 32 bases left between them. The CDR3 length is 21 residues. DNA for the CDR3: TGTGCCAGCAGCCTTGTACCCCGATGGGAAGCGAAAATAAATCGCTCCTACGAGCAGTACTTC. Translation gives CASSLVPRWEAKINRSYEQYF.

The chain couples TRBV7-8 to TRBJ1-5, with D uncertain. Trimming cost V 7 bases and J 0 bases, with 10 bases left between them. This CDR3 region has 14 residues. Germline V gene sequence: CDR1 SGHVS, CDR2 FQNEAQ. The DNA for the CDR3 is TGTGCCAGCACCCCAGGCTATAGCAATCAGCCCCAGCATTTT. Protein sequence: CASTPGYSNQPQHF. The complete variable domain, with remaining parts taken from reference TRBV7-8 and TRBJ1-5, reads GAGVSQSPRYKVAKRGQDVALRCDPISGHVSLFWYQQALGQGPEFLTYFQNEAQLDKSGLPSDRFFAERPEGSVSTLKIQRTQQEDSAVYLCASTPGYSNQPQHFGDGTRLSIL.